Following are 8 T cell receptor beta chains from one sample sequenced in a study of blood T cell repertoires in COVID-19. Produced via immunoSEQ multiplex PCR; TCRdb's table is partial and in-frame only. The sample lists some 130,000 clones, more than 75% occurring once. The sequenced sample consisted of peripheral blood. The source is an older woman with COVID-19, enrolled during active disease.

The genes are TRBV5-1 and TRBJ2-5, with a tentative D call TRBD2 (7 bases). CDR1 and CDR2 (germline): SGHRS, YFSETQ. This CDR3 comprises 13 residues. Deletions cut 3 bases from V and 5 bases from J, with 11 bases between. CDR3 residues: CASSWAGAETQYF. DNA for the CDR3: TGCGCCAGCAGCTGGGCGGGGGCGGAGACCCAGTACTTC.

The chain uses TRBV5-8 and TRBJ2-3, with 9 nucleotides matching TRBD1. V was clipped by 4 bases and J by 4 bases; unmatched bases: 7. The CDR3 extends over 15 amino acids. Germline CDR1 reads SGHTS; CDR2 reads YDEGEE. Written as DNA, the CDR3 is TGTGCCAGCAGCCGGAGGACAGGGGTCGCAGATACGCAGTATTTT. It encodes CASSRRTGVADTQYF. Combining the CDR3 with reference TRBV5-8 and TRBJ2-3 gives the whole variable domain EAGVTQSPTHLIKTRGQQATLRCSPISGHTSVYWYQQALGLGLQFLLWYDEGEERNRGNFPPRFSGRQFPNYSSELNVNALELEDSALYLCASSRRTGVADTQYFGPGTRLTVL.

The rearrangement uses TRBV5-1 and TRBJ2-3; D is perhaps TRBD2 (6 bases). Looked up from germline, CDR1 is SGHRS and CDR2 is YFSETQ. This CDR3 is 16 amino acids long. Trimming took 0 bases from V and 4 from J, leaving 15 bases between them. The CDR3 nucleotides read TGCGCCAGCAGCTTGGCCAGTAATCGGGGGTCAGATACGCAGTATTTT. It is translated as CASSLASNRGSDTQYF.

J is TRBJ2-3 and V is TRBV21-1; the D call TRBD2 from the table was never checked on the DNA. TRBV21-1 is a known pseudogene. This CDR3 is built from 19 residues. The DNA for the CDR3 is TGTGCCAGCAGCAAAAGTAGGCTAGCGGGGTCATCTGGCACAGATACGCAGTATTTT. Translation gives CASSKSRLAGSSGTDTQYF.

The chain joins TRBV5-4 to TRBJ2-1, with 9 bases that match TRBD1. The CDR3 contains 13 residues. The junction had 3 bases not matched to a gene; V was cut back by 5 bases and J by 6 bases. Germline values: CDR1 SGHNT, CDR2 YYREEE (reference sequence). The CDR3 region has the DNA TGTGCCAGCAGGGCGGGACAGGGCAATGAGCAGTTCTTC. Its protein product is CASRAGQGNEQFF.

This clone was picked up a small number of times. J is TRBJ2-2 and V is TRBV27; D remains unclear. Germline CDR1 is MNHEY and CDR2 is SMNVEV (reference sequence). The CDR3 sequence is 14 residues long. V was pared by 3 bases and J by 1 base, with 6 bases between. Here the CDR3 DNA reads TGTGCCAGCAGTTTCGATAGGAACACCGGGGAGCTGTTTTTT. This translates into CASSFDRNTGELFF.

Points on this clone: At one end, the junction sequence differs from germline, possibly due to a read error. This chain joins TRBV30 and TRBJ2-1; no definite D call. This CDR3 is built from 13 residues. Germline V gene lookup returns CDR1 GTSNPN and CDR2 SVGIG (reference sequence). CDR3 bases: TGTGCCTGGAGCCCACGTTCCTATAATGAGCAGTTCTTC. The encoded protein is CAWSPRSYNEQFF.

Written as DNA, the CDR3 is TGTGCCTGGAGTGTAGGATGGACTAGCGGGGGAACGTCCTACGAGCAGTACTTC. Translated, it gives CAWSVGWTSGGTSYEQYF. V usage is TRBV30 and J usage is TRBJ2-7, with 13 bases aligning to TRBD2. Germline V CDR1 and CDR2: GTSNPN, SVGIG (reference sequence). This CDR3 is built from 18 residues. Trimming removed 0 bases from V and 1 base from J; junction bases left unmatched: 9.